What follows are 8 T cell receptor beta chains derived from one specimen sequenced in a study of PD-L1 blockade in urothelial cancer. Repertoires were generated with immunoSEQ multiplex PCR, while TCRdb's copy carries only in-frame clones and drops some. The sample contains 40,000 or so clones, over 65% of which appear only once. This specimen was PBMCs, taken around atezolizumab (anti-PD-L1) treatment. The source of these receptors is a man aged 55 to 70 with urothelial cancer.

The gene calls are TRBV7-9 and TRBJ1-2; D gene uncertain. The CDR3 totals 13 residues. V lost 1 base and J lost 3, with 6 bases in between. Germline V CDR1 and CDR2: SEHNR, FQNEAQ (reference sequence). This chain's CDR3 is CASSLELDYGYTF. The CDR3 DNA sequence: TGTGCCAGCAGCTTAGAGTTAGACTATGGCTACACCTTC. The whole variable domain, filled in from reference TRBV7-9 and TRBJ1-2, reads DTGVSQNPRHKITKRGQNVTFRCDPISEHNRLYWYRQTLGQGPEFLTYFQNEAQLEKSRLLSDRFSAERPKGSFSTLEIQRTEQGDSAMYLCASSLELDYGYTFGSGTRLTVV.

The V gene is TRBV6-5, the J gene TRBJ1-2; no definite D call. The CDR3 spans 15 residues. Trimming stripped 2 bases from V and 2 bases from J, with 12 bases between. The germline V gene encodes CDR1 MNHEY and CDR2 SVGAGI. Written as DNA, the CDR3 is TGTGCCAGCAGTTACGTGACCGGGGAGAACTATGGCTACACCTTC. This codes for CASSYVTGENYGYTF.

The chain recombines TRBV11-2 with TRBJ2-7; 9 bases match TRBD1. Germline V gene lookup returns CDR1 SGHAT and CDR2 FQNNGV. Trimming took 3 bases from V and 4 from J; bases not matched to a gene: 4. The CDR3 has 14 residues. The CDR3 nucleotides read TGTGCCAGCAGCTTGGGACAGGGTGGGTACGAGCAGTACTTC. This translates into CASSLGQGGYEQYF.

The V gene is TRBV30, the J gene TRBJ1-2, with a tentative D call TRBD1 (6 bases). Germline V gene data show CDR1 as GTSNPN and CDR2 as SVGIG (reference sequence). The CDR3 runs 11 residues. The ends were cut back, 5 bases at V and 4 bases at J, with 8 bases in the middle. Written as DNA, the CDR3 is TGTGCCTGGGGACAGATCTATGGCTACACCTTC. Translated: CAWGQIYGYTF.

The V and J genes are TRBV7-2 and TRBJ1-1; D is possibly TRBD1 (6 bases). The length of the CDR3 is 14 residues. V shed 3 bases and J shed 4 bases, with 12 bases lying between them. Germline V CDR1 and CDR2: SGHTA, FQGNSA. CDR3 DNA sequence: TGTGCCAGCAGCTTCTCTGGGGGCTTCACTGAAGCTTTCTTT. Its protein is CASSFSGGFTEAFF.

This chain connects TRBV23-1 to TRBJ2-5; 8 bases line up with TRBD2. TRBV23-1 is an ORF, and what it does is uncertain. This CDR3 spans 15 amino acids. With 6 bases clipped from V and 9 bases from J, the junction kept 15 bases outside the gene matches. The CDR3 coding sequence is TGCGCCAGCAGCCTCAAAGCGGGGGTAGTGGTGGCCCAGTACTTC. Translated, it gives CASSLKAGVVVAQYF.

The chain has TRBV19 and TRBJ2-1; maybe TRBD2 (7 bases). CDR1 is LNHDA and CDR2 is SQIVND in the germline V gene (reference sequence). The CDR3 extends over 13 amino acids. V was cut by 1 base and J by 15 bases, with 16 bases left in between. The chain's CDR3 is CASSIAGGQTAFF. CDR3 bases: TGTGCCAGTAGTATAGCCGGGGGGCAAACGGCGTTCTTC.

The CDR3 DNA follows: TGTGCCAGCAGTCCCTCTCCGGGACAGGCGAACACTGAAGCTTTCTTT. Translated: CASSPSPGQANTEAFF. V gene TRBV28 combines with J gene TRBJ1-1; 8 nucleotides align to TRBD1. The CDR3 extends over 16 amino acids. Germline-derived CDR1 and CDR2 are MDHEN and SYDVKM. The V segment lost 5 bases and the J segment 1 base; nucleotides outside the gene matches: 9.